The TCR beta chain under discussion was sequenced for a study of cytomegalovirus exposure and HLA in healthy donors. Data came from immunoSEQ multiplex PCR; TCRdb stores just in-frame clones and leaves some out. Seen here are about 73,000 clones, about 95% observed once, and the top ten hold around 3%. Remarks on this clone: Its specificity is not known.

Broader study findings: It was reportedly the case that the classifier diagnosed cytomegalovirus status with high specificity and sensitivity.

The clonotype was recovered from a young man in good health and CMV-seronegative. The specimen sequenced was PBMCs.

The CDR3 nucleotides read TGTGCCAGCAGTAACCCGATGGGACAGTCCTACGAGCAGTACTTC. Its translation is CASSNPMGQSYEQYF. The V gene is TRBV6-1, the J gene TRBJ2-7; 7 bases map to TRBD1. Germline V gene data show CDR1 as MNHNS and CDR2 as SASEGT. The V gene end was trimmed by 5 bases and the J gene end by 1 base; junction bases not matched to a gene: 8. The CDR3 runs 15 residues.